These T cell receptor beta chains were read from a single sample in a study of T cells after yellow fever vaccination. From the 5' RACE reads, TCRdb called clonotypes with MiXCR, one entry per CDR3 protein. The repertoire holds roughly 50,000 distinct CDR3 sequences, roughly 7.4% seen once, with 25% to 35% in the top ten. Here the sequenced sample was CD8+ T cells sorted from PBMCs, taken more than 14 days after the first yellow fever vaccination. The source is a man between 18 and 35 years old who received the YFV17D yellow fever vaccine. Each CDR3 is given with its conserved first and last residue. D genes are given only for firm matches. Not every row has a clone size; where given, it reads once, few, many or a size class.

>TRBV4-2|TRBJ1-2|-|-
CASSQGQVYGYTF
TGTGCCAGCAGCCAAGGACAGGTTTATGGCTACACCTTC
>TRBV5-8|TRBJ1-5|TRBD1|many
CASSPSTGGMSQPQHF
TGTGCCAGCAGCCCCTCGACAGGGGGCATGAGTCAGCCCCAGCATTTT
>TRBV29-1|TRBJ2-7|-|many
CSVRTGTNEQYF
TGCAGCGTTCGGACGGGCACTAACGAGCAGTACTTC
>TRBV6-1|TRBJ1-2|-|many
CASSHPAANYGYTF
TGTGCCAGCAGCCACCCAGCGGCGAACTATGGCTACACCTTC
>TRBV7-3|TRBJ2-5|TRBD2|many
CASSLRGLGDSPETQYF
TGTGCCAGCAGCTTAAGGGGACTAGGAGATAGTCCGGAGACCCAGTACTTC
>TRBV7-2|TRBJ2-3|-|many
CASSLVAWDTQYF
TGTGCCAGCAGCTTAGTAGCTTGGGATACGCAGTATTTT
>TRBV7-9|TRBJ2-7|TRBD1|many
CASSYSTGTSYEQYF
TGTGCCAGCAGCTATTCGACAGGGACCTCATACGAGCAGTACTTC
>TRBV7-9|TRBJ1-2|TRBD1|many
CASSTDRENGYTF
TGTGCCAGCAGCACAGACAGGGAGAATGGCTACACCTTC
>TRBV7-2|TRBJ2-1|TRBD2|many
CASSLGWTGGFGDEQFF
TGTGCCAGCAGCTTAGGGTGGACGGGGGGTTTTGGGGATGAGCAGTTCTTC
>TRBV24-1|TRBJ1-2|-|many
CATSVRTAYTF
TGTGCCACCAGTGTCCGGACAGCCTACACCTTC
>TRBV4-1|TRBJ1-5|-|many
CASSQEQGPGFLSNQPQHF
TGCGCCAGCAGCCAGGAACAGGGTCCGGGCTTCCTTAGCAATCAGCCCCAGCATTTT
>TRBV28|TRBJ2-5|-|many
CASSLWVGAGETQYF
TGTGCCAGCAGTTTATGGGTCGGGGCTGGGGAGACCCAGTACTTC
>TRBV7-9|TRBJ1-1|-|few
CASSPTATEAFF
TGTGCCAGCAGCCCAACCGCCACTGAAGCTTTCTTT
>TRBV6-5|TRBJ1-1|-|many
CASSTGMNTEAFF
TGTGCCAGCAGCACAGGGATGAACACTGAAGCTTTCTTT
>TRBV9|TRBJ2-7|TRBD1|-
CASSVDRDSYEQYF
TGTGCCAGCAGCGTGGATCGGGACAGCTACGAGCAGTACTTC
>TRBV6-2/TRBV6-3|TRBJ2-5|-|many
CASSYRANQETQYF
TGTGCCAGCAGTTACCGGGCGAACCAAGAGACCCAGTACTTC
>TRBV10-3|TRBJ2-1|-|many
CAISEVGYEQFF
TGTGCCATCAGTGAGGTGGGATATGAGCAGTTCTTC
>TRBV29-1|TRBJ1-1|-|few
CSGRWSGTEAFF
TGCAGCGGACGATGGAGCGGCACTGAAGCTTTCTTT
>TRBV5-1|TRBJ2-3|TRBD1|few
CASSVGYRGSTDTQYF
TGCGCCAGCAGCGTAGGATACAGGGGGAGCACAGATACGCAGTATTTT